This TCR beta chain was documented in a study of cytomegalovirus exposure and HLA in healthy donors. The sample holds a few counts of this clone. The CDR3 sequence is 13 residues long. Trimming took 4 bases from V and 4 from J; bases not matched to a gene: 4. CDR1 and CDR2 (germline): MNHEY, SVGAGI. PCR primers comprised 60 Vbeta and 13 Jbeta primers. The table came from immunoSEQ multiplex PCR; TCRdb's copy has only in-frame clones and leaves some out. The data hold about 200,000 clones, with approximately 83% observed a single time. The J gene is TRBJ2-7, the V gene TRBV6-5, with 7 bases matching TRBD2. The sequence came from a boy between 2 and 10 years old in good health and CMV-seronegative. The sample comprised PBMCs. CDR3 region: CASSSPGGYEQYF. In nucleotides, the CDR3 is TGTGCCAGCAGTTCCCCCGGGGGGTACGAGCAGTACTTC.